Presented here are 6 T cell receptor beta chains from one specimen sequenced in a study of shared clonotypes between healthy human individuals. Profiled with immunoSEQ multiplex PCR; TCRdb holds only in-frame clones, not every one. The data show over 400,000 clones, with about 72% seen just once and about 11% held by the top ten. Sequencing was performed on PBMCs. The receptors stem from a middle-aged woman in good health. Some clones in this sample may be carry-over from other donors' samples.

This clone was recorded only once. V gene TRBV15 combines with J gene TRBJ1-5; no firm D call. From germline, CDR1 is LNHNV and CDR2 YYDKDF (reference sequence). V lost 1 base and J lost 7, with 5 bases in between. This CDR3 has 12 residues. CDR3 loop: CATSRGNQPQHF. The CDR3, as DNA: TGTGCCACCAGCAGAGGGAACCAGCCCCAGCATTTT.

The chain's CDR3 is CASSQGAGNTEAFF. CDR3 DNA: TGCGCCAGCAGCCAAGGAGCGGGGAACACTGAAGCTTTCTTT. The V call is TRBV4-1, the J call TRBJ1-1; D not certain. V lost 1 base and J 1 base, leaving 7 bases between the germline ends. This CDR3 has 14 residues. Germline CDR1 MGHRA, CDR2 YSYEKL.

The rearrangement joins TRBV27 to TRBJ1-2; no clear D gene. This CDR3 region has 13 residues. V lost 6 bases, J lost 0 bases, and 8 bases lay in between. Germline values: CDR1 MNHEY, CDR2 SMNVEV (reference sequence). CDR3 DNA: TGTGCCAGCAGGGCCTCAGCTAACTATGGCTACACCTTC. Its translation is CASRASANYGYTF.

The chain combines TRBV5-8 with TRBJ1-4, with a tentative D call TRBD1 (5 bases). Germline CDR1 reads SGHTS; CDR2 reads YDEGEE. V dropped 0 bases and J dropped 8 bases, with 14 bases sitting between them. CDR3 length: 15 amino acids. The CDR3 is CASSLVQGFWEKLFF. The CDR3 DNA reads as TGTGCCAGCAGCTTGGTTCAGGGCTTTTGGGAAAAACTGTTTTTT.

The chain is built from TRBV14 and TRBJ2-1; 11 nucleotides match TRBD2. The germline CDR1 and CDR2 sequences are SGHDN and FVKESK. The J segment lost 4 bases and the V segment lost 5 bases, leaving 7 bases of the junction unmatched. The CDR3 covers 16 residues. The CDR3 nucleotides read TGTGCCAGCAGCTTATTAGGGACTAGCGGTTACAATGAGCAGTTCTTC. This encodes CASSLLGTSGYNEQFF.

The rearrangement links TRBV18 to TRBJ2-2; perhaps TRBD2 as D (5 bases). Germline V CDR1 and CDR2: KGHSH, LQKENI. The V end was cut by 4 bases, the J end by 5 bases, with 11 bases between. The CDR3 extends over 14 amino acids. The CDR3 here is CASSRTDSTGELFF. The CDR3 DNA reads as TGTGCCAGCTCACGAACGGACTCAACCGGGGAGCTGTTTTTT.